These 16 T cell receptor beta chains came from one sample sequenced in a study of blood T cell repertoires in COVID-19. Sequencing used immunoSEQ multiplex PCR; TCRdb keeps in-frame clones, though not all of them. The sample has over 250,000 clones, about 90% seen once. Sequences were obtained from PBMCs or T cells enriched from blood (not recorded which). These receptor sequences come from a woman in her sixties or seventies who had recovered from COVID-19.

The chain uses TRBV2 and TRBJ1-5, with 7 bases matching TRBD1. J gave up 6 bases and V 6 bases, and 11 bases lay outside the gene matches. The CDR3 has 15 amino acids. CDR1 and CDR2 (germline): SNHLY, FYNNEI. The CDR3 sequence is CASSALQGGFQPQHF. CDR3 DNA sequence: TGTGCCAGCAGCGCCCTTCAAGGGGGCTTTCAGCCCCAGCATTTT.

This CDR3 reads CASSFGAGFYEQFF. Written as DNA, the CDR3 is TGTGCCAGCAGCTTTGGAGCGGGATTCTATGAGCAGTTCTTC. V and J are TRBV5-5 and TRBJ2-1, with 7 bases identical to TRBD2. V gave up 2 bases and J gave up 8 bases; unmatched junction bases: 7. Germline V lookup: CDR1 SGHKS, CDR2 YYEKEE (reference sequence). The CDR3 spans 14 residues.

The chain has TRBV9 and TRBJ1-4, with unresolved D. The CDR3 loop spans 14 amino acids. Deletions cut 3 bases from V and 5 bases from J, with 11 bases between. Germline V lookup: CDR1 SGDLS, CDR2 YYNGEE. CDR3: CASSEQLANEKLFF. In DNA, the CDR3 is TGTGCCAGCAGCGAGCAGTTAGCGAATGAAAAACTGTTTTTT.

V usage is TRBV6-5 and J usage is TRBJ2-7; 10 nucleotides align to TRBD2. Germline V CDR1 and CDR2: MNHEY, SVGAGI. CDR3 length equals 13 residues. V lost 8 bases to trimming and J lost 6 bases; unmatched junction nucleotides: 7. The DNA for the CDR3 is TGTGCCAGCCGAACTAGCGGGAAGGGCGAGCAGTACTTC. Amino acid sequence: CASRTSGKGEQYF.

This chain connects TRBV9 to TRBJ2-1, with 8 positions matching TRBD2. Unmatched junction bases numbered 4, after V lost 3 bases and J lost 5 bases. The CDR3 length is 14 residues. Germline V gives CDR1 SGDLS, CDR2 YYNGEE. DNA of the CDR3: TGTGCCAGCAGCGCGGGGGGGGATAACAATGAGCAGTTCTTC. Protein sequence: CASSAGGDNNEQFF.

The CDR3 is CASSRQGLSNQPQHF. The CDR3 coding sequence is TGTGCCAGTAGTCGTCAGGGGCTGAGCAATCAGCCCCAGCATTTT. The chain joins TRBV19 to TRBJ1-5, with D tentatively TRBD1 (6 bases). Trimming removed 5 bases at V and 1 base at J, with 12 bases between. The germline CDR1 and CDR2 sequences are LNHDA and SQIVND (reference sequence). The CDR3 contains 15 residues. The full variable domain, in which reference TRBV19 and TRBJ1-5 provide the parts outside the CDR3, is DGGITQSPKYLFRKEGQNVTLSCEQNLNHDAMYWYRQDPGQGLRLIYYSQIVNDFQKGDIAEGYSVSREKKESFPLTVTSAQKNPTAFYLCASSRQGLSNQPQHFGDGTRLSIL.

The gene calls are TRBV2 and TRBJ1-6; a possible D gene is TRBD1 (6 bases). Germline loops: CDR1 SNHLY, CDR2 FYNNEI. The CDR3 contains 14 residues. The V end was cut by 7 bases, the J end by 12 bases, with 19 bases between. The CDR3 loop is CASKLLYRDQPLHF. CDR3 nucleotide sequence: TGTGCCAGCAAGCTCTTATACAGGGATCAACCCCTCCACTTT.

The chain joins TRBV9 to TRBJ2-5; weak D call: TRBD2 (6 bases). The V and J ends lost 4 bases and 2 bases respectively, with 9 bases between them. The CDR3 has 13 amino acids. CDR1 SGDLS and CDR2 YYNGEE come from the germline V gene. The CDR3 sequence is CASSRGGQETQYF. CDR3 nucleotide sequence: TGTGCCAGCAGCCGTGGGGGGCAAGAGACCCAGTACTTC.

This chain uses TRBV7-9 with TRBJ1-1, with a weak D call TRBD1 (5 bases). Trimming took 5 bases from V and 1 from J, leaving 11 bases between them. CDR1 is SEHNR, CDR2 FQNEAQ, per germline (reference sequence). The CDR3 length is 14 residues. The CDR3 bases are TGTGCCAGCAGCCTAGACGACAGGAACACTGAAGCTTTCTTT. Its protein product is CASSLDDRNTEAFF.

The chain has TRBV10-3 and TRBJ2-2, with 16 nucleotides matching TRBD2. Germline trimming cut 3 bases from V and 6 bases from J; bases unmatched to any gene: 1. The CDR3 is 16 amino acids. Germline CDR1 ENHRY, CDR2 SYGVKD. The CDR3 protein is CAISDGTSGGAGELFF. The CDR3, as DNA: TGTGCCATCAGTGACGGGACTAGCGGGGGGGCCGGGGAGCTGTTTTTT.

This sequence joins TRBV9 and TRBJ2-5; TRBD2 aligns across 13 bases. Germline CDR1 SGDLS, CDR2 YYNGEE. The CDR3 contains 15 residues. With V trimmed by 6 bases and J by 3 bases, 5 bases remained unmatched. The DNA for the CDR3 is TGTGCCAGCACTCCCGGACTAGCGGGAGAAGAGACCCAGTACTTC. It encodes CASTPGLAGEETQYF. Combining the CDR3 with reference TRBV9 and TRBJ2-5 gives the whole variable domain DSGVTQTPKHLITATGQRVTLRCSPRSGDLSVYWYQQSLDQGLQFLIQYYNGEERAKGNILERFSAQQFPDLHSELNLSSLELGDSALYFCASTPGLAGEETQYFGPGTRLLVL.

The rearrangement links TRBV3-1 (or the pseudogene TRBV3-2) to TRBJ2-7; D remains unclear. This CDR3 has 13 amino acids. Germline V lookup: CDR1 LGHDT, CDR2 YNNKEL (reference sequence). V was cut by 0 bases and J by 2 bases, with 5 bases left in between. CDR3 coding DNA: TGTGCCAGCAGCCAAGATCTTCCCTACGAGCAGTACTTC. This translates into CASSQDLPYEQYF.

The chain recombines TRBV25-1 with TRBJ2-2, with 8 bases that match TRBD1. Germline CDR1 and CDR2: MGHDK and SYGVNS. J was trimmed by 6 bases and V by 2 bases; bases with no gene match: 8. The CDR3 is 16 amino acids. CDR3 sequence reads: CASSEQGAYFPGELFF. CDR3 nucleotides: TGTGCCAGCAGTGAACAGGGGGCGTATTTCCCCGGGGAGCTGTTTTTT.

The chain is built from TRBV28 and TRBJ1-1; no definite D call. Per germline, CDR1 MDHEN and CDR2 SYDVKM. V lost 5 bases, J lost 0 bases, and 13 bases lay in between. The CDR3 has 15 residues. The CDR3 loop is CASSPGNFMNTEAFF. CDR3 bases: TGTGCCAGCAGTCCGGGTAATTTTATGAACACTGAAGCTTTCTTT.

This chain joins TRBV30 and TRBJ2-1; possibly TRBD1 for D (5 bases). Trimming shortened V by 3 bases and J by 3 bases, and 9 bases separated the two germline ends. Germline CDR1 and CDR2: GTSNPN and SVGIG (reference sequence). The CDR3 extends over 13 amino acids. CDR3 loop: CAWSGDSYNEQFF. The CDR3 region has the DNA TGTGCCTGGAGCGGTGACAGCTACAATGAGCAGTTCTTC. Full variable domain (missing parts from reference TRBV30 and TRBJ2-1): SQTIHQWPATLVQPVGSPLSLECTVEGTSNPNLYWYRQAAGRGLQLLFYSVGIGQISSEVPQNLSASRPQDRQFILSSKKLLLSDSGFYLCAWSGDSYNEQFFGPGTRLTVL.

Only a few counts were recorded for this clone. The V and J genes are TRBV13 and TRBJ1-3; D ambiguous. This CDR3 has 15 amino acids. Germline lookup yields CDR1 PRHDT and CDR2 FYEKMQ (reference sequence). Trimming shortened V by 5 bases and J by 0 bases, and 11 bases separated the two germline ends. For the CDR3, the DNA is TGTGCCAGCAGCCACGAGGGCCTCTCTGGAAACACCATATATTTT. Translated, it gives CASSHEGLSGNTIYF.